This T cell receptor beta chain was captured by sequencing in a study of blood T cell repertoires in COVID-19. Measured with immunoSEQ multiplex PCR; TCRdb has only the in-frame clones, and not every one. This sample has 85,000 to 120,000 clones; nearly 90% occur once, and the top ten carry 2% to 2.5%. Trimming removed 5 bases from V and 7 bases from J, with 10 bases in between. CDR1 and CDR2 from the germline V gene are SGHTA and FQGNSA. CDR3 length: 12 residues. The chain is built from TRBV7-2 and TRBJ2-3; D is unclear. The sequencing input was peripheral blood. This TCR was recovered from a man aged 50 to 59 with active COVID-19. In DNA form, the CDR3 reads TGTGCCAGCAGCACCCCCAGGAATACGCAGTATTTT. This gives the protein CASSTPRNTQYF.